This T cell receptor (beta chain) derives from a study of blood T cell repertoires in COVID-19. Method: immunoSEQ multiplex PCR; TCRdb's copy keeps in-frame clones and lacks some. The table shows 150,000 or so clones, with roughly 80% occurring only once. The CDR3 is 16 residues long. The germline gives CDR1 LGHDT, CDR2 YNNKEL (reference sequence). After removal of 2 bases from V and 6 bases from J, the junction contained 11 bases not matched to a gene. This clonotype originated in a man aged 45 to 65 who had recovered from COVID-19. This chain links TRBV3-1 (or the pseudogene TRBV3-2) with TRBJ1-2; 8 nucleotides line up with TRBD1. The sequenced sample was PBMCs or T cells enriched from blood (not recorded which). The CDR3 DNA is TGTGCCAGCAGCCAATTAACGGAGCTGGACAGGGATGGCTACACCTTC. Translating it yields CASSQLTELDRDGYTF.